This TCR beta chain came from a study of blood T cell repertoires in COVID-19 (dated by TCRdb to 2020 to 2021). Regarding the study in general: The collaborator samples originated in the United States, Italy and Spain and spanned the acute and convalescent phases of COVID-19. The samples were drawn from two sources: the first 160 participants of the ongoing ImmuneRACE study, and over 1,000 subjects contributed by 6 global collaborators. The prospective study material was composed of cDNA or gDNA derived from T cells, B-cell-depleted T cells, or PBMCs. The sample metadata nearly always contained a de-identified subject ID, COVID-19 status, age in years and sex. A freely available public database, intended as a resource for researchers studying the immune response to SARS-CoV-2, is where the repertoires were released. Where available, HLA class I and class II types were taken from metadata supplied by the sample provider and were not determined by assay-based typing. The dataset comprised deeply sampled blood TCRbeta repertoires from subjects exposed to, actively infected with, or recovered from COVID-19.

The immunoSEQ Assay, a bias-controlled multiplex PCR, was used to amplify TCRbeta CDR3 regions from genomic DNA. The original pipeline was this. Nucleated cell counts per sample were estimated from amplification of reference gene primers within the assay. Sequence reads were collapsed and filtered to measure the absolute abundance of every unique TCRbeta CDR3 rearrangement. For each sample, productive Simpson clonality was calculated as the square root of Simpson's diversity index over productive rearrangements. Imported from immuneACCESS, the table was reduced by TCRdb to in-frame sequences with V and J called. These copies leave out some clones; in studies compared against another copy, an unresolved V gene accounts for under half, and the cause of the remainder is not known. V, J and clone size reflect that table, while D and trimming were determined from the DNA. Counted in this sample were over 50,000 clones; about 90% of them appeared once. The ten biggest clones cover about 6.3% of the sample.

Details on this clone: Its binding antigen is unknown. Per-base qualities were not stored, and no clone one base away is much larger.

General findings and caveats noted by the study authors: The quantity of clinical and demographic metadata differed by source and by participant and was supplied without curation.

Collaborating institutions collected whole blood in K2EDTA tubes following their own protocols. For TCRbeta analysis, collaborator samples were shipped as frozen whole blood, as isolated PBMCs, or as DNA extracted from either sample type. Including the terminal cysteine and phenylalanine, the CDR3 comprises 16 residues. The retained sequence is limited to the CDR3, 48 bases, with the frame set at the first base. CDR1 and CDR2, looked up from the germline V gene (reference sequence), are SEHNR and FQNEAQ. Germline trimming amounts to 4 bases on V and 0 bases on J, with 6 as the count of junction bases outside the gene matches.

Sequencing was done on a sample of peripheral blood. This receptor was identified in a man aged 55-75 years with acute or convalescent COVID-19. The V gene is TRBV7-9 and the J gene is TRBJ2-1; 7 junctional bases match TRBD2. For the CDR3, the sequence is CASSYSAGSSYNEQFF. The sequenced DNA: TGTGCCAGCAGCTATTCAGCGGGAAGCTCCTACAATGAGCAGTTCTTC.